Reported below is one T cell receptor (beta chain). Its antigen is still unknown. This sample was taken from a study of cytomegalovirus exposure and HLA in healthy donors. A multiplex PCR was run with 60 Vbeta primers and 13 Jbeta primers. TCRdb keeps only in-frame clones here, not all; method: immunoSEQ multiplex PCR. The data hold some 200,000 clones, with 80% to 85% observed a single time. The CDR3 covers 14 residues. Germline V gene data show CDR1 as SGHVS and CDR2 as FQNEAQ. Trimming pared 0 bases from V and 2 bases from J, leaving 6 bases between. Findings of the study overall: In a later analysis, productive TCRs from donors in an Asian-associated ancestry cluster reportedly carried fewer N-insertions than the cohort mean. Most TCR sequences were rare, but some public TCRs occurred in many donors. An apparent linkage of common viral pathogens to several of the most significant clusters emerged in a later analysis.

This clonotype originated in a woman in her twenties or thirties in good health and CMV-seronegative. The V gene is TRBV7-8, the J gene TRBJ2-3; D unclear. Sequencing was carried out using PBMCs. The DNA for the CDR3 is TGTGCCAGCAGCTTAGCCAGAAACACAGATACGCAGTATTTT. As protein: CASSLARNTDTQYF.